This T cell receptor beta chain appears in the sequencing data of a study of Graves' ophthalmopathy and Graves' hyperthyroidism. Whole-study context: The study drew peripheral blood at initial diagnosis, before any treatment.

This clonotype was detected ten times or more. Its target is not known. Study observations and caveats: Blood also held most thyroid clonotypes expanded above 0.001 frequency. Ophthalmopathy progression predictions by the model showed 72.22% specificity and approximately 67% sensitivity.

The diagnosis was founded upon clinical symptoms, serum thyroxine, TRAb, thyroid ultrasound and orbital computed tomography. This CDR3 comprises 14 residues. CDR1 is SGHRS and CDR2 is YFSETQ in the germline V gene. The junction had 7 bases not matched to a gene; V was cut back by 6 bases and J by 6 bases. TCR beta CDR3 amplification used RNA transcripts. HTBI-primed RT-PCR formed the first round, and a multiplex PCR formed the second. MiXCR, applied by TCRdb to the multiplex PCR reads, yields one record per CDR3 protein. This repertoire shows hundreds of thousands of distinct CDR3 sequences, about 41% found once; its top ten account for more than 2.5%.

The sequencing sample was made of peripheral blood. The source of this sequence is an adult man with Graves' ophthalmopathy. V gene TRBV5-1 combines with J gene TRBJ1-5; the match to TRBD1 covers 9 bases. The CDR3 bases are TGCGCCAGCATACAGGACAGGGGAGTTCAGCCCCAGCATTTT. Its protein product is CASIQDRGVQPQHF.